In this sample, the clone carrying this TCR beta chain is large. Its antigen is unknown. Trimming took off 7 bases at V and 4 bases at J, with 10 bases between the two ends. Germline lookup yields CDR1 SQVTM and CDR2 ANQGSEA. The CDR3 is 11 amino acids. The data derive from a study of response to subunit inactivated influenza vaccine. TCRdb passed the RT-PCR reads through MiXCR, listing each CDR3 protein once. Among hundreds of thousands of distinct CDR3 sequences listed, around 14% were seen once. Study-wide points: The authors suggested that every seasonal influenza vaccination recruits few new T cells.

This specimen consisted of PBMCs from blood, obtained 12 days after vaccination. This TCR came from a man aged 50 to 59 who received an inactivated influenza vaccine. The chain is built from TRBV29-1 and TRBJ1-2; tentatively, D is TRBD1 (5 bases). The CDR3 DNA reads TGCAGCGGAGAAGGGACCTATGGCTACACCTTC. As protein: CSGEGTYGYTF.